The 2 T cell receptor beta chains presented below share a single source sample, sequenced in a study of control samples from healthy donors and cancer patients. Generated by immunoSEQ multiplex PCR, the TCRdb table keeps only in-frame clones and is missing some. The repertoire consists of 77,000 or so clones, with about nine tenths occurring once and the leading ten covering roughly 14%. What was sequenced was blood. These receptors were obtained from a young man in good health.

The chain uses TRBV18 and TRBJ1-2; D is undetermined. Trimming took 0 bases from V and 4 from J, leaving 12 bases between them. Germline assignment: CDR1 KGHSH and CDR2 LQKENI. This CDR3 region has 15 residues. CDR3 amino acids: CASSPPEGVAYGYTF. In DNA, the CDR3 is TGTGCCAGCTCACCACCGGAGGGAGTCGCCTATGGCTACACCTTC.

This clone was picked up one time. The chain recombines TRBV9 with TRBJ2-5; weak D call: TRBD2 (5 bases). Germline assignment: CDR1 SGDLS and CDR2 YYNGEE. V lost 4 bases and J 0 bases, leaving 13 bases between the germline ends. CDR3 size: 15 residues. The CDR3, as DNA: TGTGCCAGCAGCACGAATCCGGGGTACCAAGAGACCCAGTACTTC. It is translated as CASSTNPGYQETQYF.